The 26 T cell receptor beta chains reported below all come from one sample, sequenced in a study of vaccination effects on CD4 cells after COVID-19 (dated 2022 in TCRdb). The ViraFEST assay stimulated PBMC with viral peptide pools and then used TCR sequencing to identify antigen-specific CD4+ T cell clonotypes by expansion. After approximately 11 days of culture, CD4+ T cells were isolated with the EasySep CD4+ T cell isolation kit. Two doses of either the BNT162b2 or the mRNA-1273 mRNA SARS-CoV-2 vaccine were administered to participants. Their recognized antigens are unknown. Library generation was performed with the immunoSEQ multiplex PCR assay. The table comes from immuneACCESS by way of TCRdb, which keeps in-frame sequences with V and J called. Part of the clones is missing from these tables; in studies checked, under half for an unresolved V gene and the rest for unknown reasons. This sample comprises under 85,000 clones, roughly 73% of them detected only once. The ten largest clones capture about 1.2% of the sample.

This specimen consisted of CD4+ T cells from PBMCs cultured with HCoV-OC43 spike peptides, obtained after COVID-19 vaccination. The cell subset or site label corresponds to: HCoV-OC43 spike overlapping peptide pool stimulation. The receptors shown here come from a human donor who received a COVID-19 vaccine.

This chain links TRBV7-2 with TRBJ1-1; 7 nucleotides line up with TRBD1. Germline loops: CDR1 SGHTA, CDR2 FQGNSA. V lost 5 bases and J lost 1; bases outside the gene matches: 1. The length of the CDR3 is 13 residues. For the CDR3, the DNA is TGTGCCAGCAGCAGGACAGGGAACACTGAAGCTTTCTTT. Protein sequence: CASSRTGNTEAFF. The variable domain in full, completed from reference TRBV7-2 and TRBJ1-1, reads GAGVSQSPSNKVTEKGKDVELRCDPISGHTALYWYRQSLGQGLEFLIYFQGNSAPDKSGLPSDRFSAERTGGSVSTLTIQRTQQEDSAVYLCASSRTGNTEAFFGQGTRLTVV.

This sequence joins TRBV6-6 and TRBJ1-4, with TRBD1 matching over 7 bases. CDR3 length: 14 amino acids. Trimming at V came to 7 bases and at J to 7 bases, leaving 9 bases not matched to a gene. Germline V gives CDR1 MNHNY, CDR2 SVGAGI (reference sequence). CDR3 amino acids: CASTSRGLFEKLFF. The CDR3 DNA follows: TGTGCCAGCACTTCAAGGGGGCTCTTTGAAAAACTGTTTTTT.

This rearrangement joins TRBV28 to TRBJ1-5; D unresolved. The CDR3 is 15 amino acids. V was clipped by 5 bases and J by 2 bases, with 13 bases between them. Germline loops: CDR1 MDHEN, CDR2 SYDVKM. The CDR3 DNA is TGTGCCAGCAGTCCTGCTATGGGTGGCAATCAGCCCCAGCATTTT. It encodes CASSPAMGGNQPQHF.

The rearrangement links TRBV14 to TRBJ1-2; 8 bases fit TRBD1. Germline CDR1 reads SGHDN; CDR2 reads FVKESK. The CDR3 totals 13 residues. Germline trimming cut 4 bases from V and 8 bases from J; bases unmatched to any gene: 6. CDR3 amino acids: CASSLWTGNGYTF. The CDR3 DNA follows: TGTGCCAGCAGCCTTTGGACAGGGAACGGCTACACCTTC.

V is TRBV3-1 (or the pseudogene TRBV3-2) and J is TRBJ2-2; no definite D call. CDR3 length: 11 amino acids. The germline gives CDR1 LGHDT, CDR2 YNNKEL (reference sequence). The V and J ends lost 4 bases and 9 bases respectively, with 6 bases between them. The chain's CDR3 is CASSLSRELFF. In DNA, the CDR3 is TGTGCCAGCAGCCTGAGTCGGGAGCTGTTTTTT.

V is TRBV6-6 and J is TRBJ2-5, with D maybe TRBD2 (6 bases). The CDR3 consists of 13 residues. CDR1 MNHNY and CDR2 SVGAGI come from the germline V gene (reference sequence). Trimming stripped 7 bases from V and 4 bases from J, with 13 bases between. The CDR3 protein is CASIPGRGETQYF. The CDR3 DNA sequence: TGTGCCAGCATCCCGGGGCGGGGAGAGACCCAGTACTTC.

CDR3 coding DNA: TGTGCCAGCAGTCGGACAGGGGGCAAGGACTATGGCTACACCTTC. It specifies CASSRTGGKDYGYTF. The chain combines TRBV6-5 with TRBJ1-2; TRBD1 agrees at 11 bases. The CDR3 sequence is 15 residues long. In germline, CDR1 is MNHEY, CDR2 SVGAGI. The V gene end was trimmed by 5 bases and the J gene end by 3 bases; junction bases not matched to a gene: 5.

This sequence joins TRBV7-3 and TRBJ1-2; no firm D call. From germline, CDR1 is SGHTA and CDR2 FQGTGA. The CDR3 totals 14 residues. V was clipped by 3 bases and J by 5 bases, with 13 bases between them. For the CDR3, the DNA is TGTGCCAGCAGCTTCCTAGAGGGTGGGTATGGCTACACCTTC. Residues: CASSFLEGGYGYTF.

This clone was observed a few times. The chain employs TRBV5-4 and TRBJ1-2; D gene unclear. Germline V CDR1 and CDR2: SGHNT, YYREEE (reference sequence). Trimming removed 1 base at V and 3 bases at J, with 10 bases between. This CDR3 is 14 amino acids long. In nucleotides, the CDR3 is TGTGCCAGCAGCTTGATGGTTGGGGACTATGGCTACACCTTC. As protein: CASSLMVGDYGYTF.

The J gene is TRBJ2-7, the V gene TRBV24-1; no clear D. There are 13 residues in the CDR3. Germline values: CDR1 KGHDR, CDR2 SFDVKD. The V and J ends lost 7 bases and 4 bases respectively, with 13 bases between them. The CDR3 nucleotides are TGTGCCACCAGGCCTGATAGGGCTTACGAGCAGTACGTC. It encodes CATRPDRAYEQYV.

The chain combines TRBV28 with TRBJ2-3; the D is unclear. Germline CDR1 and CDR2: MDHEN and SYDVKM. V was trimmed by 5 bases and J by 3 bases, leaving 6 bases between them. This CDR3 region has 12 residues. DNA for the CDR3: TGTGCCAGCAGTATTCGAACAGATACGCAGTATTTT. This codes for CASSIRTDTQYF.

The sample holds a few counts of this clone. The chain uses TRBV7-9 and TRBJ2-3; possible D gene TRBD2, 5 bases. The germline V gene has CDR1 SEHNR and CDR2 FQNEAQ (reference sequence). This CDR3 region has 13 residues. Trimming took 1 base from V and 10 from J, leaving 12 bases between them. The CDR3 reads CASSLGSSPPQYF. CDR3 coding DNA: TGTGCCAGCAGCTTAGGGTCTAGCCCTCCGCAGTATTTT.

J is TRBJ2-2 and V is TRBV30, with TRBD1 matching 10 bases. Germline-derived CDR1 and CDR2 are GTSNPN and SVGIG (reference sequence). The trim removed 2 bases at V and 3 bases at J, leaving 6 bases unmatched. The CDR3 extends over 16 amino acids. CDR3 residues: CAWSSPGQGYTGELFF. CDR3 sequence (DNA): TGTGCCTGGAGTTCCCCGGGACAGGGGTACACCGGGGAGCTGTTTTTT.

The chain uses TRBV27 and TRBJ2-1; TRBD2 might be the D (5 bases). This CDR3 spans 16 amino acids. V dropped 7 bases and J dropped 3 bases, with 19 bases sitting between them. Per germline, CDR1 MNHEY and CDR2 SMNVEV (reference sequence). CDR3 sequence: CASTPGTSRYYNEQFF. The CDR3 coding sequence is TGTGCCAGCACCCCGGGAACCTCCCGGTACTACAATGAGCAGTTCTTC.

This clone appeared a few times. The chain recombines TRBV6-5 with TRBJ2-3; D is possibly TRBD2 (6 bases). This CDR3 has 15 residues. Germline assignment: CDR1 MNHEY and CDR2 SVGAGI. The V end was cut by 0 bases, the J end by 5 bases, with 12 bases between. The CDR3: CASSYSFSGGDTQYF. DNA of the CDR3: TGTGCCAGCAGTTACTCGTTTTCCGGGGGAGATACGCAGTATTTT.

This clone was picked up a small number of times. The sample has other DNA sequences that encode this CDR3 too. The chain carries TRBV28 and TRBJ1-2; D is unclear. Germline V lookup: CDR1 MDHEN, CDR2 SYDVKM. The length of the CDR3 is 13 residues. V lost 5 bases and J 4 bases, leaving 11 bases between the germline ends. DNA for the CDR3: TGTGCCAGCAGTCCTGACGGGATCTATGGCTACACCTTC. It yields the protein CASSPDGIYGYTF.

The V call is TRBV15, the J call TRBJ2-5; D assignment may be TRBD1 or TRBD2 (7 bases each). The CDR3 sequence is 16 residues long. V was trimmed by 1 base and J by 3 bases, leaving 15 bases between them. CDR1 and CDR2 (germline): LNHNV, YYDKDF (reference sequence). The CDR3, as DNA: TGTGCCACCAGCAGAGGCAGACAGGGAGGGGAAGAGACCCAGTACTTC. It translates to CATSRGRQGGEETQYF.

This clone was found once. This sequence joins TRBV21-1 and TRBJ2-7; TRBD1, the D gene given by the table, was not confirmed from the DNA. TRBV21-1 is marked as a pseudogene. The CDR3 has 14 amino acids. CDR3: CASSNLGTAYEQYV. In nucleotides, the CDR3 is TGTGCCAGCAGCAACTTGGGGACAGCCTACGAGCAGTACGTC.

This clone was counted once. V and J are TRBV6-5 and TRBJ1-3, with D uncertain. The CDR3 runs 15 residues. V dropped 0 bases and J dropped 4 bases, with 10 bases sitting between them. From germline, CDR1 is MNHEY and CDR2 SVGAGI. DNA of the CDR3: TGTGCCAGCAGTTACTCAGGACTCACAGGAAACACCATATATTTT. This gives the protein CASSYSGLTGNTIYF.

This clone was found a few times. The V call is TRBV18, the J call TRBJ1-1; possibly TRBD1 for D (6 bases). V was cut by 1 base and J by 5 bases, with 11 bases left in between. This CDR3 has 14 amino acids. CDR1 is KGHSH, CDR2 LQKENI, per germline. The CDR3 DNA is TGTGCCAGCTCACCACTGGACAGTACGACTGAAGCTTTCTTT. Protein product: CASSPLDSTTEAFF.

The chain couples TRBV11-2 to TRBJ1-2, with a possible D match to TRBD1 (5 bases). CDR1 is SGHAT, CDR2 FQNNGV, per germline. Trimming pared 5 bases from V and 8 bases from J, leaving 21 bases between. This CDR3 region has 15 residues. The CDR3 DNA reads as TGTGCCAGCAGCGCGGGGACTGACCTCGTCTCGGGCTACACCTTC. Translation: CASSAGTDLVSGYTF.

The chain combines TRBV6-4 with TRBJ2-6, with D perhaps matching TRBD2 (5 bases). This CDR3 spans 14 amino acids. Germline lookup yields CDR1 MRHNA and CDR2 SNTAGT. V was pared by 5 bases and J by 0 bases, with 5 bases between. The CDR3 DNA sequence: TGTGCCAGCAGTCGGGACTCTGGGGCCAACGTCCTGACTTTC. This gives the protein CASSRDSGANVLTF.

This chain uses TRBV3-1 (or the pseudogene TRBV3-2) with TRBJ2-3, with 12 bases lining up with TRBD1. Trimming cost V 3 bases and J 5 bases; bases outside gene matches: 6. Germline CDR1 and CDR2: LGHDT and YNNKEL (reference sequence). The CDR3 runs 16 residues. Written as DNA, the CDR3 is TGTGCCAGCAGCCACTCCGGGACAGGGGGCATAGATACGCAGTATTTT. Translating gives CASSHSGTGGIDTQYF.

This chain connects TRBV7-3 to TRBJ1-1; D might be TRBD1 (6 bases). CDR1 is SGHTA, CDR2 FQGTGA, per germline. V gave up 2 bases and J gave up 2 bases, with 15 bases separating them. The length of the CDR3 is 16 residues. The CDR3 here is CASSLGGQLVNTEAFF. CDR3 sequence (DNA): TGTGCCAGCAGCTTAGGAGGACAGCTAGTCAACACTGAAGCTTTCTTT.

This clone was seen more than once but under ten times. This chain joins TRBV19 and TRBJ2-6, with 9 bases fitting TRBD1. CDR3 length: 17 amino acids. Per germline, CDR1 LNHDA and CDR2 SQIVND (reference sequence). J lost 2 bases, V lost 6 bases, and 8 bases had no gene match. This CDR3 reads CASSPGQGLAGANVLTF. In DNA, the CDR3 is TGTGCCAGTAGCCCGGGACAGGGTCTCGCTGGGGCCAACGTCCTGACTTTC.

The CDR3 protein is CASSLELAGGNEQFF. The CDR3 nucleotides are TGTGCCAGCAGCTTGGAACTAGCGGGGGGTAACGAGCAGTTCTTC. The chain employs TRBV7-3 and TRBJ2-1; 12 positions agree with TRBD2. This CDR3 is 15 amino acids long. Germline CDR1 is SGHTA and CDR2 is FQGTGA. Trimming cost V 3 bases and J 10 bases; bases outside gene matches: 7.